These T cell receptor beta chains were read from a single sample in a study of shared clonotypes between healthy human individuals. Assay: immunoSEQ multiplex PCR; the TCRdb copy retains only in-frame clones and omits some. Among 2,100,000 or so clones listed, nearly 97% were seen once. What was sequenced was naive CD4+ T cells sorted from blood. These receptors were obtained from a man aged 18 to 29 in good health. The CDR3 runs from the conserved cysteine through the conserved F or W. D genes are given only for firm matches. Part of the rows lack a size; the others show once, few, many or a class for expanded clones.

CDR3: CASSPYPGDERITLHF; DNA: TGTGCCAGCAGCCCATACCCGGGCGACGAACGGATCACCCTCCACTTT; size: -; V: TRBV9; J: TRBJ1-6; D: -
CDR3: CASSLGTGVGYTF; DNA: TGCGCCAGCAGCTTGGGGACAGGGGTCGGCTACACCTTC; size: -; V: TRBV5-1; J: TRBJ1-2; D: TRBD1
CDR3: CASSESGVGRTDTQYF; DNA: TGTGCCAGCAGTGAATCAGGGGTCGGGCGCACAGATACGCAGTATTTT; size: once; V: TRBV25-1; J: TRBJ2-3; D: -
CDR3: CATQSQGGTGELFF; DNA: TGCGCCACCCAGAGCCAGGGCGGCACCGGGGAGCTGTTTTTT; size: -; V: TRBV10-2; J: TRBJ2-2; D: -
CDR3: CAWSGQGAGNEQFF; DNA: TGTGCCTGGAGTGGACAGGGGGCCGGCAATGAGCAGTTCTTC; size: -; V: TRBV30; J: TRBJ2-1; D: TRBD1
CDR3: CASSPRLERRETQYF; DNA: TGTGCCAGCAGCCCCCGACTAGAAAGGCGCGAGACCCAGTACTTC; size: -; V: TRBV7-2; J: TRBJ2-5; D: -
CDR3: CAWSLRTGWETQYF; DNA: TGTGCCTGGAGTCTACGGACTGGATGGGAGACCCAGTACTTC; size: -; V: TRBV30; J: TRBJ2-5; D: -
CDR3: CASSLTVYNSPLHF; DNA: TGTGCCAGCAGCTTGACAGTATATAATTCACCCCTCCACTTT; size: -; V: TRBV5-6; J: TRBJ1-6; D: -
CDR3: CASSTRRSAPYEQYF; DNA: TGTGCCAGTAGTACCCGAAGGTCGGCGCCCTACGAGCAGTACTTC; size: -; V: TRBV19; J: TRBJ2-7; D: -
CDR3: CASSYLGMKGVMNTEAFF; DNA: TGTGCCAGCAGCTACCTAGGGATGAAGGGGGTGATGAACACTGAAGCTTTCTTT; size: -; V: TRBV7-8; J: TRBJ1-1; D: -
CDR3: CASSQGQGKANQPQHF; DNA: TGCGCCAGCAGCCAAGGACAGGGAAAAGCGAATCAGCCCCAGCATTTT; size: -; V: TRBV4-1; J: TRBJ1-5; D: TRBD1
CDR3: CASSRRRGGTDTQYF; DNA: TGTGCCAGCAGCCGTAGGAGGGGGGGCACAGATACGCAGTATTTT; size: -; V: TRBV7-2; J: TRBJ2-3; D: -
CDR3: CSVGQGGYEQYF; DNA: TGCAGCGTTGGACAGGGGGGGTACGAGCAGTACTTC; size: -; V: TRBV29-1; J: TRBJ2-7; D: TRBD1
CDR3: CAISESPLAANTGELFF; DNA: TGTGCCATCAGTGAGTCGCCACTAGCGGCTAACACCGGGGAGCTGTTTTTT; size: -; V: TRBV10-3; J: TRBJ2-2; D: TRBD2
CDR3: CAWSVGTAPFNEQFF; DNA: TGTGCCTGGAGTGTTGGGACTGCGCCTTTCAATGAGCAGTTCTTC; size: -; V: TRBV30; J: TRBJ2-1; D: -
CDR3: CASSFEGLSYNEQFF; DNA: TGCGCCAGCAGCTTCGAGGGTCTCTCCTACAATGAGCAGTTCTTC; size: -; V: TRBV5-1; J: TRBJ2-1; D: -
CDR3: CAWQTSGGGDTQYF; DNA: TGTGCCTGGCAGACTAGCGGGGGAGGAGATACGCAGTATTTT; size: -; V: TRBV30; J: TRBJ2-3; D: TRBD2
CDR3: CATSRGTASNQPQHF; DNA: TGTGCCACCAGCAGAGGGACCGCTAGCAATCAGCCCCAGCATTTT; size: once; V: TRBV15; J: TRBJ1-5; D: -
CDR3: CASSSLPPGAGETQYF; DNA: TGCGCCAGCAGCTCGTTACCACCTGGGGCTGGAGAGACCCAGTACTTC; size: -; V: TRBV5-1; J: TRBJ2-5; D: -
CDR3: CASSFGASETQYF; DNA: TGCGCCAGCAGCTTTGGGGCATCAGAGACCCAGTACTTC; size: -; V: TRBV5-1; J: TRBJ2-5; D: -
CDR3: CASSRPPDSLFTGELFF; DNA: TGTGCCAGCTCACGTCCGCCCGACAGCCTGTTCACCGGGGAGCTGTTTTTT; size: -; V: TRBV18; J: TRBJ2-2; D: -
CDR3: CAISPGQGWDEQYF; DNA: TGTGCCATCAGCCCGGGACAGGGATGGGACGAGCAGTACTTC; size: -; V: TRBV10-3; J: TRBJ2-7; D: TRBD1
CDR3: CASSPPGFVETQYF; DNA: TGTGCCAGCTCACCACCTGGATTTGTGGAGACCCAGTACTTC; size: -; V: TRBV18; J: TRBJ2-5; D: -
CDR3: CASSLRQGARMNTEAFF; DNA: TGTGCCAGCAGCTTGAGGCAGGGGGCTCGTATGAACACTGAAGCTTTCTTT; size: -; V: TRBV5-8; J: TRBJ1-1; D: TRBD1
CDR3: CASSWGSNQPQHF; DNA: TGTGCCAGCAGCTGGGGGAGCAATCAGCCCCAGCATTTT; size: once; V: TRBV7-9; J: TRBJ1-5; D: -
CDR3: CSVTGGGYTF; DNA: TGCAGCGTGACAGGAGGAGGCTACACCTTC; size: -; V: TRBV29-1; J: TRBJ1-2; D: -
CDR3: CASSEADLYTGAEAFF; DNA: TGTGCCAGCAGTGAAGCGGACCTTTACACAGGCGCTGAAGCTTTCTTT; size: once; V: TRBV2; J: TRBJ1-1; D: -
CDR3: CASSPASGGAVTGELFF; DNA: TGTGCCAGCTCACCAGCTAGCGGGGGCGCAGTAACCGGGGAGCTGTTTTTT; size: -; V: TRBV18; J: TRBJ2-2; D: TRBD2
CDR3: CASSISGRQETQYF; DNA: TGTGCCAGCAGCATCAGCGGGAGGCAAGAGACCCAGTACTTC; size: -; V: TRBV5-4; J: TRBJ2-5; D: TRBD2
CDR3: CASSDGRANEKLFF; DNA: TGTGCCAGCAGTGACGGACGGGCTAATGAAAAACTGTTTTTT; size: -; V: TRBV2; J: TRBJ1-4; D: -
CDR3: CASSPVGRAMNTEAFF; DNA: TGTGCCAGCTCACCGGTGGGAAGGGCGATGAACACTGAAGCTTTCTTT; size: -; V: TRBV18; J: TRBJ1-1; D: -
CDR3: CAWSPLAVGYTDTQYF; DNA: TGTGCCTGGAGCCCCCTAGCGGTGGGATACACAGATACGCAGTATTTT; size: -; V: TRBV30; J: TRBJ2-3; D: TRBD2
CDR3: CASSANIQPPYEQYF; DNA: TGTGCCAGCAGCGCTAACATTCAACCCCCCTACGAGCAGTACTTC; size: -; V: TRBV9; J: TRBJ2-7; D: -
CDR3: CASFPQGANTGELFF; DNA: TGTGCCAGTTTCCCACAGGGGGCGAACACCGGGGAGCTGTTTTTT; size: -; V: TRBV2; J: TRBJ2-2; D: TRBD1
CDR3: CASSQVTAQSYNEQFF; DNA: TGCGCCAGCAGCCAAGTAACGGCACAGTCCTACAATGAGCAGTTCTTC; size: -; V: TRBV4-1; J: TRBJ2-1; D: -
CDR3: CASTPGTSGRKYNEQFF; DNA: TGTGCCAGCACCCCCGGGACTAGCGGGAGAAAGTACAATGAGCAGTTCTTC; size: once; V: TRBV27; J: TRBJ2-1; D: TRBD2
CDR3: CASSESDVSHEQYF; DNA: TGTGCCAGCAGTGAATCGGATGTCAGCCACGAGCAGTACTTC; size: -; V: TRBV2; J: TRBJ2-7; D: -
CDR3: CASSYSDRAFF; DNA: TGTGCCAGCAGTTACTCCGACCGGGCTTTCTTT; size: -; V: TRBV6-6; J: TRBJ1-1; D: -
CDR3: CASSQGNEKLFF; DNA: TGCGCCAGCAGTCAGGGTAATGAAAAACTGTTTTTT; size: -; V: TRBV10-1; J: TRBJ1-4; D: -
CDR3: CASSFKPNTEAFF; DNA: TGTGCCAGCAGCTTTAAGCCAAACACTGAAGCTTTCTTT; size: once; V: TRBV7-3; J: TRBJ1-1; D: -
CDR3: CASRQISTDTQYF; DNA: TGTGCCAGCAGACAGATTAGCACAGATACGCAGTATTTT; size: -; V: TRBV6-5; J: TRBJ2-3; D: -
CDR3: CASSASGTDNYGYTF; DNA: TGTGCCAGCAGCGCATCCGGGACGGATAACTATGGCTACACCTTC; size: -; V: TRBV9; J: TRBJ1-2; D: -
CDR3: CASSPPGLGGYTF; DNA: TGTGCCAGCAGTCCTCCAGGGTTGGGTGGCTACACCTTC; size: few; V: TRBV28; J: TRBJ1-2; D: -
CDR3: CASSEQIITYEQYF; DNA: TGTGCCAGCAGTGAACAGATAATTACCTACGAGCAGTACTTC; size: -; V: TRBV6-1; J: TRBJ2-7; D: -
CDR3: CASSPTFATTSNEQFF; DNA: TGTGCCAGCAGTCCAACATTTGCCACTACCTCCAATGAGCAGTTCTTC; size: -; V: TRBV6-4; J: TRBJ2-1; D: -
CDR3: CASTPPGVGETQYF; DNA: TGTGCCAGCACCCCCCCAGGCGTAGGGGAGACCCAGTACTTC; size: -; V: TRBV6-5; J: TRBJ2-5; D: -
CDR3: CASSSAGQGSYEQYF; DNA: TGTGCCAGCTCTTCAGCTGGACAGGGCTCCTACGAGCAGTACTTC; size: -; V: TRBV18; J: TRBJ2-7; D: TRBD1
CDR3: CASSFGGGGLSYNEQFF; DNA: TGTGCCAGCAGCTTCGGAGGCGGAGGGCTATCCTACAATGAGCAGTTCTTC; size: -; V: TRBV7-9; J: TRBJ2-1; D: -
CDR3: CASSGTSGGTDTQYF; DNA: TGCGCCAGCAGCGGGACTAGCGGGGGGACAGATACGCAGTATTTT; size: -; V: TRBV4-1; J: TRBJ2-3; D: TRBD2
CDR3: CASTLEGQVSQPQHF; DNA: TGTGCCAGCACCCTTGAGGGACAGGTGAGTCAGCCCCAGCATTTT; size: -; V: TRBV6-1; J: TRBJ1-5; D: TRBD1
CDR3: CASSKDIPTEAFF; DNA: TGTGCCAGTAGTAAGGACATCCCCACTGAAGCTTTCTTT; size: -; V: TRBV19; J: TRBJ1-1; D: -
CDR3: CASSLAALSYEQYF; DNA: TGTGCCAGCAGCTTAGCGGCTCTCTCCTACGAGCAGTACTTC; size: -; V: TRBV13; J: TRBJ2-7; D: -
CDR3: CATSTRGDQQYF; DNA: TGTGCCACCAGCACCCGGGGGGACCAGCAGTACTTC; size: -; V: TRBV15; J: TRBJ2-7; D: TRBD2
CDR3: CASSEGTYEQYF; DNA: TGTGCCAGCAGTGAAGGGACTTACGAGCAGTACTTC; size: -; V: TRBV25-1; J: TRBJ2-7; D: -
CDR3: CASSFYGISTDTQYF; DNA: TGTGCCAGCAGCTTTTACGGGATTAGCACAGATACGCAGTATTTT; size: -; V: TRBV5-4; J: TRBJ2-3; D: -
CDR3: CASSYQTGASSPLHF; DNA: TGTGCCAGCAGTTACCAAACAGGGGCAAGTTCACCCCTCCACTTT; size: -; V: TRBV6-5; J: TRBJ1-6; D: TRBD1
CDR3: CASSRGTAYEQYF; DNA: TGTGCCAGCAGCCGGGGGACAGCCTACGAGCAGTACTTC; size: -; V: TRBV6-5; J: TRBJ2-7; D: -
CDR3: CASSRGGNQPQHF; DNA: TGTGCCAGCTCCCGTGGCGGCAATCAGCCCCAGCATTTT; size: few; V: TRBV18; J: TRBJ1-5; D: -
CDR3: CASARGPGQPQHF; DNA: TGTGCCAGCGCAAGGGGGCCGGGTCAGCCCCAGCATTTT; size: -; V: TRBV19; J: TRBJ1-5; D: TRBD1